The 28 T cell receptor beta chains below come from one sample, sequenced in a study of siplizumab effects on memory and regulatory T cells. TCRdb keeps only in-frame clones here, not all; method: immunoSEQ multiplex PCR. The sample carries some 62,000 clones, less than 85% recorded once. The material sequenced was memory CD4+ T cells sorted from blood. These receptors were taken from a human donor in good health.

CDR3 region: CASSATPFQGGELFF. The CDR3 DNA follows: TGTGCCAGCAGCGCTACGCCCTTTCAAGGCGGGGAGCTGTTTTTT. The J gene is TRBJ2-2, the V gene TRBV7-9; D not resolved. Looked up from germline, CDR1 is SEHNR and CDR2 is FQNEAQ (reference sequence). The V gene lost 5 bases and the J gene lost 7 bases, with 17 bases spanning the gap. This CDR3 comprises 15 residues.

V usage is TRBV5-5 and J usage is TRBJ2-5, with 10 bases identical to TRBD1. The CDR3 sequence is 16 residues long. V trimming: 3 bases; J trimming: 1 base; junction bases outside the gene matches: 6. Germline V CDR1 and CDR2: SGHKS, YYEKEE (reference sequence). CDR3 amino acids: CASSSADRGPQETQYF. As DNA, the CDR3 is TGTGCCAGCAGCTCGGCCGACAGGGGGCCCCAAGAGACCCAGTACTTC.

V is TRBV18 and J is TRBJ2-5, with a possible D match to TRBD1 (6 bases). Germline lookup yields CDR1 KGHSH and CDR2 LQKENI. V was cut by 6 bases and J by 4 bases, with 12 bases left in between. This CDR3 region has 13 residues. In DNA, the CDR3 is TGTGCCAGCTCTGCCAGGGGATCAGAGACCCAGTACTTC. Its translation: CASSARGSETQYF.

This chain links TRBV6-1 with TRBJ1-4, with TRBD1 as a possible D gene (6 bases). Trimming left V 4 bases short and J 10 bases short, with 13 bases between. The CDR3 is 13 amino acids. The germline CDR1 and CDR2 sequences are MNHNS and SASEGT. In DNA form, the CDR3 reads TGTGCCAGCAGTGGCCCAGGGACAAGAAAACTGTTTTTT. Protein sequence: CASSGPGTRKLFF.

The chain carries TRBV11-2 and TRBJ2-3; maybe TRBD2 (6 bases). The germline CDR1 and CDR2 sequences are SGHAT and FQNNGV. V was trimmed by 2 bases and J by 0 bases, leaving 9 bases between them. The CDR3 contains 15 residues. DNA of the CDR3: TGTGCCAGCAGCTTAAACGGGAGAAGCACAGATACGCAGTATTTT. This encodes CASSLNGRSTDTQYF.

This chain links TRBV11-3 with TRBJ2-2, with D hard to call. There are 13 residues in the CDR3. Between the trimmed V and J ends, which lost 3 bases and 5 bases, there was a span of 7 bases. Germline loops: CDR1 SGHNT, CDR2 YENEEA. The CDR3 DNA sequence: TGTGCCAGCAGCTTCGCAGTTACCGGGGAGCTGTTTTTT. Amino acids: CASSFAVTGELFF.

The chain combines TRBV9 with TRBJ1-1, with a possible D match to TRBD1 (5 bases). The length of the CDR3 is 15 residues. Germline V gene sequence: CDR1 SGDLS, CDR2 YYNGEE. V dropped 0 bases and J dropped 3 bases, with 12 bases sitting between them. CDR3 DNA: TGTGCCAGCAGCGTAGGGGGGACCACCGACACTGAAGCTTTCTTT. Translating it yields CASSVGGTTDTEAFF.

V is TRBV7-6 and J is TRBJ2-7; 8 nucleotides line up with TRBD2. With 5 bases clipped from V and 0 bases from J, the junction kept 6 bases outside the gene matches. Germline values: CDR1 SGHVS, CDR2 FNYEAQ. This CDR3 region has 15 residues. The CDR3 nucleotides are TGTGCCAGCAGCCCACTAGCGGTTAGCTCCTACGAGCAGTACTTC. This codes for CASSPLAVSSYEQYF.

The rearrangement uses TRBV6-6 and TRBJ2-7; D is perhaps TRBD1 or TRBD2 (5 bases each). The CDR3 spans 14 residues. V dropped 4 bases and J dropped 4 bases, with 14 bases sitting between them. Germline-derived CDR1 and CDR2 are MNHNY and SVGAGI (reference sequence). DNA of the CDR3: TGTGCCAGCAGTTGGGACGGAACCACTTACGAGCAGTACTTC. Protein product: CASSWDGTTYEQYF.

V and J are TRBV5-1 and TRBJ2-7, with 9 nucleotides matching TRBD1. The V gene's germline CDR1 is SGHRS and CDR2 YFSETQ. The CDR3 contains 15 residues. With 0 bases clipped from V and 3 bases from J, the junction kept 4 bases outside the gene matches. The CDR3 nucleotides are TGCGCCAGCAGCTTGGATTGGGACAGGGTCTACGAGCAGTACTTC. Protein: CASSLDWDRVYEQYF.

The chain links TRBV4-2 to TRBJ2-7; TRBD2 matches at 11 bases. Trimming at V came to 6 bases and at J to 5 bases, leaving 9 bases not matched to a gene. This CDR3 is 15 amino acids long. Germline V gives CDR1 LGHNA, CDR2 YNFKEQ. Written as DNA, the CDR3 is TGTGCCAGCAGGGGGGACCTAGCGGGAGGTCACGAGCAGTACTTC. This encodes CASRGDLAGGHEQYF.

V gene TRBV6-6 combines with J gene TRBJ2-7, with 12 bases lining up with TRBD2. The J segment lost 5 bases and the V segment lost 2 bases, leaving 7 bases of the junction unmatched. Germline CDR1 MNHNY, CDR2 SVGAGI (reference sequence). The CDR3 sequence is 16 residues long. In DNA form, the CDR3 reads TGTGCCAGCAGTTACCGCGGACTAGCGGGAATGAACGAGCAGTACTTC. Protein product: CASSYRGLAGMNEQYF.

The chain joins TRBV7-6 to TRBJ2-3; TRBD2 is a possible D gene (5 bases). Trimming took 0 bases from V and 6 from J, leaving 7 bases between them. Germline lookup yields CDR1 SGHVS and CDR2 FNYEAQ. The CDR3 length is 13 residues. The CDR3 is CASSLAGEDTQYF. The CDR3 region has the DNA TGTGCCAGCAGCTTAGCGGGAGAGGATACGCAGTATTTT.

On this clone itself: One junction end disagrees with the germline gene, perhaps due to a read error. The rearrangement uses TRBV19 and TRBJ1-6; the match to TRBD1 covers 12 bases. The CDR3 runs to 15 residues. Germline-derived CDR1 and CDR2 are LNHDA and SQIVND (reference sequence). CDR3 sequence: CASSRFRDRGLIWDF. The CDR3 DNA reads TGTGCCAGTAGTAGATTCCGGGACAGGGGGCTAATATGGGATTTT. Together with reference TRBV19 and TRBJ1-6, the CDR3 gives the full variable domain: DGGITQSPKYLFRKEGQNVTLSCEQNLNHDAMYWYRQDPGQGLRLIYYSQIVNDFQKGDIAEGYSVSREKKESFPLTVTSAQKNPTAFYLCASSRFRDRGLIWDFGNGTRLTVT.

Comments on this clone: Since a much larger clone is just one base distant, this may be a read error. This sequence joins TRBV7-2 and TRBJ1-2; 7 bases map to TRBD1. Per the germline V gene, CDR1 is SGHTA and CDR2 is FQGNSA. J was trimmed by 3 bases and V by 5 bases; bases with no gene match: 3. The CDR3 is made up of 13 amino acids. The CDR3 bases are TGTGCCAGCAGCCCAGGACAGGACTATGGCTACACCTTC. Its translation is CASSPGQDYGYTF.

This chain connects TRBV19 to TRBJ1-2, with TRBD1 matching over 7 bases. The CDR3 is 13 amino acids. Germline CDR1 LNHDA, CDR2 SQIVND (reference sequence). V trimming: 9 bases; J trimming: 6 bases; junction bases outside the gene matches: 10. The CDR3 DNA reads TGTGCCAGCATGGGGACAGTTGGAGATGGCTACACCTTC. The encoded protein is CASMGTVGDGYTF.

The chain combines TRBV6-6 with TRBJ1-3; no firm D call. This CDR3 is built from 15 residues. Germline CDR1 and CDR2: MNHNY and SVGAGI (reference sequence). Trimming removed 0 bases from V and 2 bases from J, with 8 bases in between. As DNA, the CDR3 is TGTGCCAGCAGTTACTCGATCCAGGCTGGAAACACCATATATTTT. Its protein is CASSYSIQAGNTIYF.

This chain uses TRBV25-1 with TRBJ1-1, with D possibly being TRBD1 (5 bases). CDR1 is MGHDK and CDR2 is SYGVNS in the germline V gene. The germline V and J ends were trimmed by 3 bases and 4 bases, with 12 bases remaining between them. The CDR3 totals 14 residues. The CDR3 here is CASSEVGAATEAFF. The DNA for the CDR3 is TGTGCCAGCAGTGAGGTCGGGGCAGCCACTGAAGCTTTCTTT.

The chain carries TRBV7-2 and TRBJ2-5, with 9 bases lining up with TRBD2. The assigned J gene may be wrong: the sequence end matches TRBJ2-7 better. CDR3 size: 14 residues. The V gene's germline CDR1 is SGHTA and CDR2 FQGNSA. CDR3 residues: CASSQTSGRYEQYF. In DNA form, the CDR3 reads TGTGCCAGCAGCCAGACTAGCGGCCGCTACGAGCAGTACTTC.

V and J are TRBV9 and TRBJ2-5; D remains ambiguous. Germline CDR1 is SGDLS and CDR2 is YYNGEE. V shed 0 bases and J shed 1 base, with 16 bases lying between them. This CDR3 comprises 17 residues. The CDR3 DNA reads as TGTGCCAGCAGCGTAGTAGGTCAGGTGGGCCCCCAAGAGACCCAGTACTTC. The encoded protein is CASSVVGQVGPQETQYF.

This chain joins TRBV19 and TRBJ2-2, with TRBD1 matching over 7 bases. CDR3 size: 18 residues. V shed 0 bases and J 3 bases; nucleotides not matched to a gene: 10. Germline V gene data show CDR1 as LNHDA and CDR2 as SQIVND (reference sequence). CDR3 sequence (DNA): TGTGCCAGTAGTATAGATGGCAGGACAGGAGATCACACCGGGGAGCTGTTTTTT. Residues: CASSIDGRTGDHTGELFF.

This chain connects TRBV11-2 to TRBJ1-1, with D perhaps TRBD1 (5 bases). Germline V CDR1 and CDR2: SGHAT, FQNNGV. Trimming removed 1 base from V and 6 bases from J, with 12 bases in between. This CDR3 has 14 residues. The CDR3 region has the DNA TGTGCCAGCAGCTTAGTAGGGGTCCTCGCTGAAGCTTTCTTT. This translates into CASSLVGVLAEAFF.

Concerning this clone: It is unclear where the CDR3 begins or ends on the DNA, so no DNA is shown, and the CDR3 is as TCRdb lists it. This CDR3 reads CASSVGWGSFDF. The V call is TRBV9, the J call TRBJ1-3. The CDR3 region is 12 residues in length, termini included. Germline CDR1 SGDLS, CDR2 YYNGEE.

CDR3 coding DNA: TGTGCCACCAGCAGAGGGTCGACTAGAAACGAGCAGTACTTC. As protein: CATSRGSTRNEQYF. This rearrangement joins TRBV15 to TRBJ2-7, with D possibly being TRBD2 (6 bases). This CDR3 contains 14 residues. Germline CDR1 LNHNV, CDR2 YYDKDF (reference sequence). V gave up 1 base and J gave up 5 bases, with 12 bases separating them.

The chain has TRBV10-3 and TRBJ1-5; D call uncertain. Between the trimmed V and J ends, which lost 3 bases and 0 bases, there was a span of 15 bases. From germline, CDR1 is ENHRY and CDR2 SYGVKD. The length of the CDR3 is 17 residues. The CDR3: CAISEVLRRDSNQPQHF. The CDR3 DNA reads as TGTGCCATCAGTGAAGTTCTCCGGCGGGATAGCAATCAGCCCCAGCATTTT.

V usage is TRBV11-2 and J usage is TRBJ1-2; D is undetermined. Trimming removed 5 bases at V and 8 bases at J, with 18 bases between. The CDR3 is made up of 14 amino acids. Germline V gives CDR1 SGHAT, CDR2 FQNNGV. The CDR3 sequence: CASSRMEIYGGYTF. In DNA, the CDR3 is TGTGCCAGCAGCCGCATGGAGATTTATGGGGGCTACACCTTC.

CDR3 bases: TGTGCCAGCAGCCCCCGGCCAGCCAATGAGCAGTTCTTC. This encodes CASSPRPANEQFF. The chain links TRBV7-6 to TRBJ2-1; D gene unclear. The CDR3 length is 13 residues. V shed 5 bases and J shed 6 bases, with 11 bases lying between them. Germline values: CDR1 SGHVS, CDR2 FNYEAQ.

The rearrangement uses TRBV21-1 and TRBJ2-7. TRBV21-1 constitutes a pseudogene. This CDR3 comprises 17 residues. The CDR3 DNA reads TGTGCCCCCAGGGGAGGCAATACCGCTACGAGCAGTACCCCGGGGGACTTC. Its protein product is CAPRGGNTATSSTPGDF.